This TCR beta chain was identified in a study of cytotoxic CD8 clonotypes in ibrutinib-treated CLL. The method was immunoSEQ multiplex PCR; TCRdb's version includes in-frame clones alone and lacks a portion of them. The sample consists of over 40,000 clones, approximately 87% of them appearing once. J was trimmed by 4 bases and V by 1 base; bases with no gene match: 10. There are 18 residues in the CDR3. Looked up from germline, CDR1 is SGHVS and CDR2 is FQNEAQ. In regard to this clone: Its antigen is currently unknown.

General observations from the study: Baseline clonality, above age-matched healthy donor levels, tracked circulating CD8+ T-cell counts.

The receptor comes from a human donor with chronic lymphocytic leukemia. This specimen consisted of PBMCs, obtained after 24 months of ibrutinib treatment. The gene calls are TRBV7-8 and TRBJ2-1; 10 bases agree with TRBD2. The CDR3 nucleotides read TGTGCCAGCAGCTTAGTGGCTAGCGGGAGCGTCCAGTACAATGAGCAGTTCTTC. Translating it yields CASSLVASGSVQYNEQFF.